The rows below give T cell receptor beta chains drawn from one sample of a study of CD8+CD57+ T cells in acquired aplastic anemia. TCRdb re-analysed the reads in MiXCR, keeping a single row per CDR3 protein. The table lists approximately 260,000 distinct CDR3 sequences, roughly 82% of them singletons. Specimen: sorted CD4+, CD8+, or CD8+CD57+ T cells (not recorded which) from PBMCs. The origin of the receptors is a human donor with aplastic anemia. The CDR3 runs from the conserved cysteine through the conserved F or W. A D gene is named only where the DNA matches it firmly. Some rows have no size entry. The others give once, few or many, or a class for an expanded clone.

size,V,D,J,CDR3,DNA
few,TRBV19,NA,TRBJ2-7,CASSTGTRLDEQYF,TGTGCCAGTAGCACCGGGACTCGGTTGGACGAGCAGTACTTC
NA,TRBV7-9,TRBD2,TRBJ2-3,CASRVGGRDTEYF,TGTGCCAGCAGGGTAGGAGGGAGGGATACGGAGTATTTT
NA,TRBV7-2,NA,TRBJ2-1,CASSLGGGGDNQQFF,TGTGCCAGCAGCTTAGGGGGAGGGGGAGATAATCAGCAGTTCTTC
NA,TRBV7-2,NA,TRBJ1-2,CASSFTLGRAYGYTF,TGTGCCAGCAGCTTCACTCTGGGACGGGCCTATGGCTACACCTTC
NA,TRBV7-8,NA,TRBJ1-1,CASSLDRGPDTQAFF,TGTGCCAGCAGCTTAGATCGAGGACCCGATACGCAAGCTTTCTTT
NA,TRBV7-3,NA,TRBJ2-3,CASSSSGSPDTQYF,TGTGCCAGCAGCTCCTCGGGAAGTCCCGATACGCAGTATTTT
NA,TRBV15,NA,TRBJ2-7,CASSRGSDQDAQYF,TGTGCCAGCAGCAGAGGGTCAGACCAAGACGCGCAGTACTTC
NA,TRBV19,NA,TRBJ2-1,CASSIRRGEAYNEQFF,TGTGCCAGTAGTATTCGCAGGGGAGAAGCCTACAATGAGCAGTTCTTC
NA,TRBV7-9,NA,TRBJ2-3,CASSLSPHNEQHFF,TGTGCCAGCAGCTTATCCCCACACAATGAGCAGCACTTTTTT
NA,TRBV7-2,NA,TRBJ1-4,CASSWRPNEKLFF,TGTGCCAGCAGCTGGCGTCCCAATGAAAAACTGTTTTTT
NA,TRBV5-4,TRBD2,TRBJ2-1,CASSFTNGGYYNEQFF,TGTGCCAGCAGCTTTACTAACGGGGGGTACTACAATGAGCAGTTCTTC
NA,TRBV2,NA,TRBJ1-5,CASRRLPDQPQHF,TGTGCCAGCAGGAGATTACCCGATCAGCCCCAGCATTTT
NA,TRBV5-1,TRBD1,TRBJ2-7,CASRGDSCEQYF,TGCGCCAGCAGAGGGGACAGTTGCGAGCAGTACTTC
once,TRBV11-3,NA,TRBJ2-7,CASSLEGTAYEQYF,TGTGCCAGCAGCTTAGAGGGCACAGCCTACGAGCAGTACTTC
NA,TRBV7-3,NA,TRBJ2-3,CASSPAVQSKDTQYF,TGTGCCAGCAGCCCAGCCGTACAGAGCAAAGATACGCAGTATTTT
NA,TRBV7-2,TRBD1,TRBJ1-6,CASSLRQGYLRYTLHF,TGTGCCAGCAGCTTAAGACAGGGCTATCTCCGCTACACCCTCCACTTT
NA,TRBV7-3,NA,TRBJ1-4,CAISVSGGEQDEDKLFF,TGTGCCATCAGCGTATCAGGCGGAGAGCAAGATGAAGATAAACTGTTTTTT
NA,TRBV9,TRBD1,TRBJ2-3,CASGEGGDKTQYF,TGTGCCAGCGGGGAAGGGGGCGATAAGACGCAGTATTTT
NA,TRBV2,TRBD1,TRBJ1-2,CASSDRQGHGYTF,TGTGCCAGCAGTGATCGACAGGGGCATGGCTACACCTTC
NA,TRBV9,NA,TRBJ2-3,CASSQGDRQGGNKYF,TGTGCCAGCAGCCAAGGGGACCGGCAGGGAGGAAACAAGTATTTT
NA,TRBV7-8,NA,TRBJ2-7,CASSCDPIGSALSYF,TGTGCCAGCAGCTGTGATCCAATCGGCTCCGCCCTGTCCTACTTC
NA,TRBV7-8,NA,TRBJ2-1,CASSLAGGPVTQHFF,TGTGCCAGCAGCTTAGCTGGAGGTCCCGTTACGCAGCATTTCTTC
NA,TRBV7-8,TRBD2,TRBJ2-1,CASSIAGGPDAQHFF,TGTGCCAGCAGCATAGCGGGAGGTCCCGATGCGCAGCATTTCTTC
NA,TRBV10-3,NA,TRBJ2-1,CAISEGGNEQFF,TGTGCCATCAGTGAGGGGGGGAATGAGCAGTTCTTC
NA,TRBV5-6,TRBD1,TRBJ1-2,CASSLGGRWGQNYGYTF,TGTGCCAGCAGCTTGGGGGGGCGTTGGGGACAGAACTATGGCTACACCTTC
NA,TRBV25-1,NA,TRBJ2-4,CATEPFRAGNIQYF,TGTGCCACCGAACCGTTTCGAGCTGGGAACATTCAGTACTTC
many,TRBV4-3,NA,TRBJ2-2,CASSSPDGELFF,TGCGCCAGCAGCAGCCCGGACGGGGAGCTGTTTTTT
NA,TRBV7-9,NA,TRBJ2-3,CASGFGGGETQYF,TGTGCCAGCGGGTTCGGGGGCGGGGAGACGCAGTATTTT
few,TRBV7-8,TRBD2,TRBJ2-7,CASSFAGGNYTQYF,TGTGCCAGCAGTTTCGCGGGGGGTAACTACACGCAGTACTTC
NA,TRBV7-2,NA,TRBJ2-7,CASSPRSTALGIEQYF,TGTGCCAGCAGCCCTCGTTCGACCGCCCTAGGAATCGAGCAGTACTTC
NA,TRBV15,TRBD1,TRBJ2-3,CATSDRQGGDTQYF,TGTGCCACCAGCGATCGACAGGGTGGGGATACGCAGTATTTT
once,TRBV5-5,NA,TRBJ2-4,CASSQSAQVGSAKNIQYF,TGTGCCAGCAGCCAATCAGCCCAAGTTGGTTCGGCCAAAAACATTCAGTACTTC
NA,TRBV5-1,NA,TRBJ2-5,CASSDLNVETQYF,TGTGCCAGCAGCGATCTCAACGTAGAGACCCAGTACTTC
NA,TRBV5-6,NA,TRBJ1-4,CASSLGEGNEKLFF,TGTGCCAGCAGCTTGGGGGAGGGTAATGAAAAACTGTTTTTT
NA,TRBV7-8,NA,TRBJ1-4,CASSLTGTTDTQFFF,TGTGCCAGCAGCTTAACCGGGACAACCGATACACAGTTTTTTTTT
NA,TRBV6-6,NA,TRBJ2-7,CASKGFSYEQYF,TGTGCCAGCAAAGGGTTTAGCTACGAGCAGTACTTC
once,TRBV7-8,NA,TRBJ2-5,CASSLARGTNETQYF,TGTGCCAGCAGCTTAGCCCGAGGGACAAATGAGACCCAGTACTTC
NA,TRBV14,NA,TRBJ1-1,CASSQTTGNTEAFF,TGTGCCAGCAGCCAAACGACAGGGAACACTGAAGCTTTCTTT
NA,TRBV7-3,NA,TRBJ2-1,CASSLDLPGNTEANEQFF,TGTGCCAGCAGCTTAGATCTCCCCGGGAACACTGAAGCCAATGAGCAGTTCTTC
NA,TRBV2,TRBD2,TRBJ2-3,CASRSAGGPGTEYF,TGTGCCAGCAGGTCTGCGGGAGGTCCCGGTACGGAGTATTTT
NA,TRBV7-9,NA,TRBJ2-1,CASSLVAWSKAQFF,TGTGCCAGCAGCTTAGTGGCCTGGAGCAAAGCTCAGTTTTTC
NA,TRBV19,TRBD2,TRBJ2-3,CASSIASGPYTQHF,TGTGCCAGTAGTATAGCTAGCGGTCCCTACACGCAGCATTTC
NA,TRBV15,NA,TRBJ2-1,CASSSQRRGGTDKQFF,TGTGCCAGCAGCAGTCAAAGAAGGGGGGGGACCGATAAGCAGTTCTTC
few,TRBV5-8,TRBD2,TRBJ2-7,CASSERSGGARNEQYF,TGTGCCAGCAGTGAACGTAGCGGGGGGGCCAGGAACGAGCAGTACTTC
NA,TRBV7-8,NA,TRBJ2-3,CGGSGEGGPDTQYF,TGTGGCGGCAGCGGGGAGGGGGGCCCCGATACGCAGTATTTT
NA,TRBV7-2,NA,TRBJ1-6,CASSLSSYNPPLHF,TGTGCCAGTAGCTTGAGTTCCTATAATCCCCCCCTCCACTTT
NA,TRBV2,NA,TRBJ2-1,CASGDGGTDTLSF,TGTGCCAGCGGGGACGGAGGAACGGATACGCTGTCCTTT
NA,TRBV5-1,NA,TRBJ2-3,CASSVEGGHNTQYF,TGCGCCAGCAGCGTTGAGGGAGGTCACAATACGCAGTATTTT
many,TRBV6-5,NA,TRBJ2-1,CASTGAWNEQFF,TGTGCCAGCACAGGGGCGTGGAATGAGCAGTTCTTC
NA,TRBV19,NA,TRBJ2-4,CASSIGGGAYIEYF,TGTGCCAGCAGTATAGGCGGCGGAGCCTACATTGAGTACTTC
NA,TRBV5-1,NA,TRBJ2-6,CASSSASSYGANVLTF,TGCGCCAGCAGCTCAGCGAGTAGCTACGGGGCCAACGTCCTGACTTTC
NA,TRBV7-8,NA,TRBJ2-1,CASSIAGGPYNRQFF,TGTGCCAGCAGCATAGCTGGCGGTCCCTACAATCGGCAGTTCTTC